These 3 T cell receptor beta chains were sequenced from one sample in a study of cytomegalovirus exposure and HLA in healthy donors. The study ran its PCR with 60 Vbeta and 13 Jbeta primers. Data came from immunoSEQ multiplex PCR; TCRdb stores just in-frame clones and leaves some out. The table shows 160,000 or so clones, with approximately 85% occurring only once. The sequenced material came from PBMCs. The receptors stem from a man between 50 and 59 years old in good health and CMV-seropositive.

This sequence joins TRBV5-6 and TRBJ2-1; possibly TRBD2 for D (5 bases). Between the trimmed V and J ends, which lost 1 base and 9 bases, there was a span of 14 bases. Per the germline V gene, CDR1 is SGHDT and CDR2 is YYEEEE. There are 14 residues in the CDR3. The CDR3: CASSLSSVKGEQFF. CDR3 sequence (DNA): TGTGCCAGCAGCTTGAGTAGCGTGAAGGGTGAGCAGTTCTTC.

The chain combines TRBV28 with TRBJ2-4, with a weak D call TRBD2 (7 bases). V was pared by 3 bases and J by 1 base, with 10 bases between. Per germline, CDR1 MDHEN and CDR2 SYDVKM. The CDR3 contains 15 residues. Written as DNA, the CDR3 is TGTGCCAGCAGTTTGGGGGGGGCGGCCAAAAACATTCAGTACTTC. Its translation: CASSLGGAAKNIQYF.

J is TRBJ2-2 and V is TRBV7-9; D perhaps matches TRBD1 (6 bases). This CDR3 is 13 amino acids long. V lost 5 bases and J 7 bases, leaving 11 bases between the germline ends. Germline V lookup: CDR1 SEHNR, CDR2 FQNEAQ (reference sequence). CDR3 loop: CASSPQGIGELFF. The CDR3 bases are TGTGCCAGCAGCCCGCAGGGGATCGGGGAGCTGTTTTTT. Combining the CDR3 with reference TRBV7-9 and TRBJ2-2 gives the whole variable domain DTGVSQNPRHKITKRGQNVTFRCDPISEHNRLYWYRQTLGQGPEFLTYFQNEAQLEKSRLLSDRFSAERPKGSFSTLEIQRTEQGDSAMYLCASSPQGIGELFFGEGSRLTVL.